The next 27 T cell receptor beta chains were all read from a single sample in a study of T cells in Graves' hyperthyroidism and ophthalmopathy. There were TCR beta CDR3 regions amplified from RNA transcripts. Carried out on the TCR CDR3, a first-round RT-PCR used the HTBI primer set. TCRdb re-analysed the multiplex PCR reads in MiXCR, keeping a single row per CDR3 protein. The table includes about 560,000 distinct CDR3 sequences, roughly 46% detected once. The sequenced sample was peripheral blood or thyroid tissue (not recorded which). These receptors were obtained from a woman younger than 35 with Graves' hyperthyroidism.

There are many counts of this clonotype. J is TRBJ1-6 and V is TRBV15, with D maybe TRBD1 (6 bases). The V gene lost 1 base and the J gene lost 7 bases, with 8 bases spanning the gap. The CDR3 covers 14 residues. CDR1 is LNHNV and CDR2 is YYDKDF in the germline V gene (reference sequence). CDR3 DNA sequence: TGTGCCACCAGCAGAGTCAGGGGAAATTCACCCCTCCACTTT. It yields the protein CATSRVRGNSPLHF.

This chain links TRBV3-1 with TRBJ2-7; maybe TRBD1 (6 bases). Trimming shortened V by 1 base and J by 2 bases, and 12 bases separated the two germline ends. CDR1 is LGHDT and CDR2 is YNNKEL in the germline V gene (reference sequence). The CDR3 has 15 amino acids. CDR3 DNA sequence: TGTGCCAGCAGCCAAGGGGGGCCCGTCGCCTACGAGCAGTACTTC. Protein sequence: CASSQGGPVAYEQYF.

This chain joins TRBV7-9 and TRBJ1-3; D gene uncertain. This CDR3 region has 15 residues. V was cut by 6 bases and J by 2 bases, with 14 bases left in between. Germline assignment: CDR1 SEHNR and CDR2 FQNEAQ (reference sequence). The CDR3 loop is CASSDPTLAGNTIYF. CDR3 in DNA: TGTGCCAGCAGTGACCCGACTTTGGCTGGAAACACCATATATTTT.

This clonotype was seen a few times. Here the CDR3 reads CASSQDAQGGELFF. The CDR3 nucleotides are TGTGCCAGCAGCCAAGATGCCCAGGGCGGGGAGCTGTTTTTT. This chain links TRBV7-9 with TRBJ2-2, with D possibly matching TRBD1 (5 bases). The CDR3 runs 14 residues. V was pared by 5 bases and J by 7 bases, with 14 bases between. Germline V lookup: CDR1 SEHNR, CDR2 FQNEAQ (reference sequence).

This clonotype occurred a few times. The rearrangement joins TRBV7-9 to TRBJ1-1; possible D gene TRBD1, 6 bases. V gave up 2 bases and J gave up 1 base, with 14 bases separating them. From germline, CDR1 is SEHNR and CDR2 FQNEAQ (reference sequence). The CDR3 is made up of 16 amino acids. CDR3 loop: CASSLKGGQRNTEAFF. The CDR3 DNA sequence: TGTGCCAGCAGCTTAAAGGGAGGACAGAGGAACACTGAAGCTTTCTTT.

The CDR3 spells CATSRNSRAWSSYEQYF. The CDR3 coding sequence is TGTGCCACCAGCAGAAATTCACGAGCGTGGAGCTCCTACGAGCAGTACTTC. V gene TRBV15 combines with J gene TRBJ2-7; D call uncertain. The CDR3 has 17 residues. CDR1 is LNHNV, CDR2 YYDKDF, per germline (reference sequence). The ends were cut back, 2 bases at V and 0 bases at J, with 17 bases in the middle.

In its sample, this clonotype was seen a few times. The genes are TRBV25-1 and TRBJ2-7; TRBD2 matches at 7 bases. CDR3 length: 14 amino acids. With 5 bases clipped from V and 2 bases from J, the junction kept 6 bases outside the gene matches. Germline CDR1 MGHDK, CDR2 SYGVNS. The CDR3: CASSFASGPYEQYF. The CDR3 region has the DNA TGTGCCAGCAGTTTTGCTAGCGGCCCCTACGAGCAGTACTTC.

The chain carries TRBV2 and TRBJ1-2, with D tentatively TRBD1 (5 bases). This CDR3 spans 14 amino acids. Germline CDR1 SNHLY, CDR2 FYNNEI. Trimming removed 8 bases from V and 5 bases from J, with 18 bases in between. DNA for the CDR3: TGTGCCAGCGTTGAAGGTGGGGCATCATATGGCTACACCTTC. As protein: CASVEGGASYGYTF.

On this clonotype: An end of the junction does not agree with germline; a read error may underlie this. V and J are TRBV9 and TRBJ1-2, with D unresolved. Germline V gives CDR1 SGDLS, CDR2 YYNGEE. This CDR3 contains 11 residues. The chain's CDR3 is CTSREIYGYTF. CDR3 DNA: TGTACCAGCAGAGAAATCTATGGCTACACCTTC.

This clonotype was found many times. The chain links TRBV19 to TRBJ2-7; the D is unclear. V lost 3 bases, J lost 7 bases, and 4 bases lay in between. The CDR3 has 10 amino acids. Germline CDR1 reads LNHDA; CDR2 reads SQIVND (reference sequence). For the CDR3, the DNA is TGTGCCAGTAGTATGGGGGAGCAGTACTTC. Protein sequence: CASSMGEQYF.

The chain is built from TRBV7-2 and TRBJ2-7; no clear D gene. Germline V gives CDR1 SGHTA, CDR2 FQGNSA. The CDR3 contains 13 residues. The germline V and J ends were trimmed by 0 bases and 5 bases, with 8 bases remaining between them. The CDR3 DNA is TGTGCCAGCAGCTTAGCGCCGGTAGACGAGCAGTACTTC. Translating gives CASSLAPVDEQYF.

To note about this clonotype: Possible read error: a much larger clone is one base away. The rearrangement uses TRBV7-2 and TRBJ1-1; D gene unclear. Germline CDR1 SGHTA, CDR2 FQGNSA. The CDR3 length is 13 residues. Trimming cost V 11 bases and J 5 bases, with 18 bases left between them. The CDR3 nucleotides read TGTGCCGGAGGTTCGAGGTTGAGAACTGAAGCTTTCTTT. Translation gives CAGGSRLRTEAFF.

This chain joins TRBV19 and TRBJ1-5, with no clear D. Deletions cut 3 bases from V and 7 bases from J, with 4 bases between. The CDR3 loop spans 11 amino acids. Looked up from germline, CDR1 is LNHDA and CDR2 is SQIVND (reference sequence). The CDR3 nucleotides read TGTGCCAGTAGTATTATCCAGCCCCAGCATTTT. This translates into CASSIIQPQHF.

The sample holds a few counts of this clonotype. The V call is TRBV5-4, the J call TRBJ1-1; no clear D. V dropped 0 bases and J dropped 8 bases, with 11 bases sitting between them. The CDR3 extends over 13 amino acids. CDR1 and CDR2 (germline): SGHNT, YYREEE (reference sequence). CDR3 protein: CASSLEGSSEAFF. The CDR3 nucleotides are TGTGCCAGCAGCTTGGAAGGCAGTTCAGAAGCTTTCTTT.

V usage is TRBV9 and J usage is TRBJ2-5, with D perhaps TRBD2 (6 bases). Germline CDR1 is SGDLS and CDR2 is YYNGEE. The V gene lost 4 bases and the J gene lost 2 bases, with 12 bases spanning the gap. The CDR3 is made up of 14 amino acids. The CDR3 nucleotides are TGTGCCAGCAGCAATGGGACTGTTCAAGAGACCCAGTACTTC. Encoded protein: CASSNGTVQETQYF.

This clonotype occurred once. The rearrangement links TRBV7-9 to TRBJ2-7, with 8 bases that match TRBD2. Germline CDR1 reads SEHNR; CDR2 reads FQNEAQ (reference sequence). V gave up 5 bases and J gave up 2 bases; unmatched junction bases: 11. The CDR3 sequence is 16 residues long. This CDR3 is CASSQDGSGGTYEQYF. CDR3 in DNA: TGTGCCAGCAGCCAAGACGGGAGCGGGGGAACCTACGAGCAGTACTTC.

There are a few counts of this clonotype. DNA for the CDR3: TGTGCAGAGGGACAGGGGGCTTTTAGCAATCAGCCCCAGCATTTT. This gives the protein CAEGQGAFSNQPQHF. The rearrangement joins TRBV2 to TRBJ1-5, with TRBD1 matching over 12 bases. The CDR3 covers 15 residues. CDR1 and CDR2 (germline): SNHLY, FYNNEI. Variable domain in full (rest from reference TRBV2 and TRBJ1-5): EPEVTQTPSHQVTQMGQEVILRCVPISNHLYFYWYRQILGQKVEFLVSFYNNEISEKSEIFDDQFSVERPDGSNFTLKIRSTKLEDSAMYFCAEGQGAFSNQPQHFGDGTRLSIL.

As regards this clonotype: Possible read error: a much larger clone is one base away. Likely a read error: the CDR3 ends without its conserved phenylalanine or tryptophan. The V gene is TRBV25-1, the J gene TRBJ1-1; D is undetermined. Trimming removed 3 bases at V and 3 bases at J, with 11 bases between. The CDR3 covers 14 residues. CDR1 is MGHDK, CDR2 SYGVNS, per germline. CDR3 in amino acids: CASSETEGDTEAFL. The CDR3, as DNA: TGTGCCAGCAGTGAGACGGAAGGTGACACTGAAGCTTTCCTT.

The chain links TRBV10-2 to TRBJ2-5; 8 nucleotides align to TRBD2. There are 15 residues in the CDR3. V gave up 6 bases and J gave up 2 bases; unmatched junction bases: 8. Per the germline V gene, CDR1 is WSHSY and CDR2 is SAAADI. The CDR3 sequence: CASRPGTRAQETQYF. CDR3 DNA sequence: TGCGCCAGCAGACCTGGGACTAGAGCACAAGAGACCCAGTACTTC.

This chain joins TRBV7-3 and TRBJ2-5; 12 bases agree with TRBD2. After removal of 5 bases from V and 4 bases from J, the junction contained 8 bases not matched to a gene. The CDR3 is made up of 16 amino acids. Germline loops: CDR1 SGHTA, CDR2 FQGTGA. CDR3 region: CASSPRGTSGLETQYF. DNA for the CDR3: TGTGCCAGCAGCCCCCGCGGGACTAGCGGGCTAGAGACCCAGTACTTC.

The table lists this clonotype with a few counts. The rearrangement uses TRBV19 and TRBJ2-7; no definite D call. CDR1 is LNHDA, CDR2 SQIVND, per germline (reference sequence). The CDR3 extends over 13 amino acids. V was shortened by 5 bases and J by 6 bases, with 14 bases between the two germline ends. This chain's CDR3 is CASSPPGKIEQYF. CDR3 sequence (DNA): TGTGCCAGTAGTCCTCCCGGTAAAATCGAGCAGTACTTC.

This clonotype was detected a few times. V is TRBV2 and J is TRBJ1-2, with 7 bases lining up with TRBD1. This CDR3 comprises 16 residues. Per the germline V gene, CDR1 is SNHLY and CDR2 is FYNNEI. V shed 5 bases and J 5 bases; nucleotides not matched to a gene: 14. The DNA for the CDR3 is TGTGCCAGCAGTAAATACAGGGAGGAGGGGGCTTATGGCTACACCTTC. Its protein product is CASSKYREEGAYGYTF.

The chain has TRBV11-1 and TRBJ1-2; 8 positions match TRBD1. V lost 6 bases and J lost 0; bases outside the gene matches: 6. The CDR3 is 15 amino acids. Per germline, CDR1 SGHAT and CDR2 FQDESV (reference sequence). The CDR3: CASSPRTGPNYGYTF. CDR3 nucleotides: TGTGCCAGCAGTCCCCGGACAGGGCCTAACTATGGCTACACCTTC.

V is TRBV10-3 and J is TRBJ2-5; D is unresolved. Germline lookup yields CDR1 ENHRY and CDR2 SYGVKD. Trimming pared 4 bases from V and 5 bases from J, leaving 14 bases between. This CDR3 region has 14 residues. CDR3 sequence: CAISAGRLGETQYF. DNA of the CDR3: TGTGCCATCAGTGCTGGCCGACTGGGCGAGACCCAGTACTTC.

The CDR3 spells CASRRWGASGANVLTF. The CDR3 DNA reads as TGCGCCAGCAGAAGGTGGGGGGCGTCAGGGGCCAACGTCCTGACTTTC. The gene calls are TRBV5-1 and TRBJ2-6, with D perhaps being TRBD1 or TRBD2 (6 bases each). This CDR3 contains 16 residues. Deletions cut 5 bases from V and 4 bases from J, with 16 bases between. CDR1 is SGHRS, CDR2 YFSETQ, per germline.

Worth noting for this clonotype: This CDR3 is missing its conserved last phenylalanine or tryptophan, likely due to a read error. The chain employs TRBV24-1 and TRBJ2-2; 8 bases align to TRBD2. Germline CDR1 and CDR2: KGHDR and SFDVKD. V dropped 6 bases and J dropped 4; count of bases not matched to a gene: 12. There are 17 residues in the CDR3. The CDR3 sequence: CATSLSGASMGTGELFL. The CDR3 DNA is TGTGCCACCAGTCTTAGCGGGGCCTCAATGGGCACCGGGGAGCTGTTTTTG.

This chain uses TRBV19 with TRBJ2-7; 14 bases align to TRBD2. Germline V gene sequence: CDR1 LNHDA, CDR2 SQIVND (reference sequence). Trimming cost V 5 bases and J 0 bases; bases outside gene matches: 3. CDR3 size: 16 residues. The CDR3 coding sequence is TGTGCCAGTAGTCCGACTAGCGGGAGGGCCTCCTACGAGCAGTACTTC. Its protein is CASSPTSGRASYEQYF.